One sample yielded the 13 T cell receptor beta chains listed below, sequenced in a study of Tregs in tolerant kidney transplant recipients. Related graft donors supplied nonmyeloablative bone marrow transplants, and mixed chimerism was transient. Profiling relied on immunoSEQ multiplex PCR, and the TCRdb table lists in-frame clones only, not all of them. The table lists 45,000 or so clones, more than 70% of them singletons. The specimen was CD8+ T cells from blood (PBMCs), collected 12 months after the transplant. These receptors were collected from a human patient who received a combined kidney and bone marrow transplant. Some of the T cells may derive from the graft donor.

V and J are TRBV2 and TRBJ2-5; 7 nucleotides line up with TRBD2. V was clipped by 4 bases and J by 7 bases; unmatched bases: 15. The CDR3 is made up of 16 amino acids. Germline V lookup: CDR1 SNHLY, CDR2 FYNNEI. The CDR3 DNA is TGTGCCAGCAGTGGAGATTGGCTAGCGGCGGGGCGGACCCAGTACTTC. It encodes CASSGDWLAAGRTQYF. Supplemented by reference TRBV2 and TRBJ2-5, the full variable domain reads EPEVTQTPSHQVTQMGQEVILRCVPISNHLYFYWYRQILGQKVEFLVSFYNNEISEKSEIFDDQFSVERPDGSNFTLKIRSTKLEDSAMYFCASSGDWLAAGRTQYFGPGTRLLVL.

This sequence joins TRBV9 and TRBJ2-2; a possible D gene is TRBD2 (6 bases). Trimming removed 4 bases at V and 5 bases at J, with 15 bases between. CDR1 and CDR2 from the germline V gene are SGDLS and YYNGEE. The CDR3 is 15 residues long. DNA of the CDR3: TGTGCCAGCAGCCCCCTGGGGGGAGTGACCGGGGAGCTGTTTTTT. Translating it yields CASSPLGGVTGELFF. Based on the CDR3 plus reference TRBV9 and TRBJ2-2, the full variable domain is DSGVTQTPKHLITATGQRVTLRCSPRSGDLSVYWYQQSLDQGLQFLIQYYNGEERAKGNILERFSAQQFPDLHSELNLSSLELGDSALYFCASSPLGGVTGELFFGEGSRLTVL.

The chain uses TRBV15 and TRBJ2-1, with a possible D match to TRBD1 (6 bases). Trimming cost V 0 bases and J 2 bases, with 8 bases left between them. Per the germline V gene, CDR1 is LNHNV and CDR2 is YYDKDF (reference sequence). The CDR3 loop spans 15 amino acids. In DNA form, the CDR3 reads TGTGCCACCAGCAGAGAAGGGACACCCTACAATGAGCAGTTCTTC. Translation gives CATSREGTPYNEQFF. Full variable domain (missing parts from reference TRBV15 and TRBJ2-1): DAMVIQNPRYQVTQFGKPVTLSCSQTLNHNVMYWYQQKSSQAPKLLFHYYDKDFNNEADTPDNFQSRRPNTSFCFLDIRSPGLGDTAMYLCATSREGTPYNEQFFGPGTRLTVL.

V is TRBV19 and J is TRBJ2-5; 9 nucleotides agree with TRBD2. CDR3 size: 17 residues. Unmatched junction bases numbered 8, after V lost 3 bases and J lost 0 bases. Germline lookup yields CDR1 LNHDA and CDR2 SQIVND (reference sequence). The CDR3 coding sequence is TGTGCCAGTAGTATGGGGCTAGCGGGACCGTACCAAGAGACCCAGTACTTC. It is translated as CASSMGLAGPYQETQYF.

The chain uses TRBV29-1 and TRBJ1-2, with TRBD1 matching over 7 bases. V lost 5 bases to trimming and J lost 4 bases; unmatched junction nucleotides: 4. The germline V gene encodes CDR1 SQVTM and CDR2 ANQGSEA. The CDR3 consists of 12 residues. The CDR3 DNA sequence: TGCAGCGTTCCGGGGACAGCCTATGGCTACACCTTC. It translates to CSVPGTAYGYTF.

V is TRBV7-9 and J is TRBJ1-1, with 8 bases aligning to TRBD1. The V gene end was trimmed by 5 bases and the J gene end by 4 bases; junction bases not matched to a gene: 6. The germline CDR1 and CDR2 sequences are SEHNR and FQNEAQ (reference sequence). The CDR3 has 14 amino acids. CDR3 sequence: CASSQTGALTEAFF. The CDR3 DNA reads TGTGCCAGCAGCCAGACAGGGGCCCTCACTGAAGCTTTCTTT.

This CDR3 reads CASSEGAGGSGETYEQYF. The CDR3 nucleotides are TGCGCCAGCAGTGAGGGCGCTGGGGGGAGCGGGGAAACCTACGAGCAGTACTTC. The gene calls are TRBV10-1 and TRBJ2-7; 7 nucleotides agree with TRBD2. J gave up 2 bases and V 2 bases, and 15 bases lay outside the gene matches. Germline V gene lookup returns CDR1 WNHNN and CDR2 SYGVQD (reference sequence). This CDR3 contains 18 residues.

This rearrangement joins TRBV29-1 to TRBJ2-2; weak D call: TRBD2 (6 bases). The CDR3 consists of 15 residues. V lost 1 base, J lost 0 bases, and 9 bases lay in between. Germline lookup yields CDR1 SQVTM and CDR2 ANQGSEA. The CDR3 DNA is TGCAGCGTTGAAGGGGTAGCGGCGAACACCGGGGAGCTGTTTTTT. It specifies CSVEGVAANTGELFF.

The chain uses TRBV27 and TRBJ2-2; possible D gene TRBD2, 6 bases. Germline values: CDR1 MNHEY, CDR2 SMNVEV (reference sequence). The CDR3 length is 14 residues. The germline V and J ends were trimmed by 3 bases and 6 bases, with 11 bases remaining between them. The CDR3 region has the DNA TGTGCCAGCAGTTTCTCCCCGGGGGCCGGGGAGCTGTTTTTT. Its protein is CASSFSPGAGELFF.

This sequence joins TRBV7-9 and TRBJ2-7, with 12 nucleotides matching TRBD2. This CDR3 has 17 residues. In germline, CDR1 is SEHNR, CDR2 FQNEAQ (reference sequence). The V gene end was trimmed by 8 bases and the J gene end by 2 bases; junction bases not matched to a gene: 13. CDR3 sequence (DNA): TGTGCCAGCTCCGGGACTAGCGGGCCATCGGTCGCCTACGAGCAGTACTTC. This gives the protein CASSGTSGPSVAYEQYF.

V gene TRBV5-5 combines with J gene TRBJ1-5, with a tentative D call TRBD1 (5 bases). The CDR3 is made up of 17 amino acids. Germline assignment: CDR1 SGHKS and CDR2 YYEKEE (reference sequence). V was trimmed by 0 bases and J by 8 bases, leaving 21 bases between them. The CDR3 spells CASSLESGHLPREPQHF. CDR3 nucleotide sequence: TGTGCCAGCAGCTTGGAGTCAGGGCACCTCCCCCGGGAGCCCCAGCATTTT.

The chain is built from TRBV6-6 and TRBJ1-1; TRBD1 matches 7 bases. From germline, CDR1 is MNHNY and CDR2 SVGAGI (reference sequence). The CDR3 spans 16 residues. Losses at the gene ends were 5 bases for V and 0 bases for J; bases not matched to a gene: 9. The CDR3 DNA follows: TGTGCCAGCAGTACATGGACAGGAACAATGAACACTGAAGCTTTCTTT. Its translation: CASSTWTGTMNTEAFF.

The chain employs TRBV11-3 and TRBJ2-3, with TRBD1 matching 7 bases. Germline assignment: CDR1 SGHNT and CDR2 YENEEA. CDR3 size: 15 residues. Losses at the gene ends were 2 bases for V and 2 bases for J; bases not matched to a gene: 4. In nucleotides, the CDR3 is TGTGCCAGCAGCTTAAACAGGGGAGCCACAGATACGCAGTATTTT. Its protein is CASSLNRGATDTQYF. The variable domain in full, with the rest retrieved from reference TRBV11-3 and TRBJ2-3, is EAGVVQSPRYKIIEKKQPVAFWCNPISGHNTLYWYLQNLGQGPELLIRYENEEAVDDSQLPKDRFSAERLKGVDSTLKIQPAELGDSAVYLCASSLNRGATDTQYFGPGTRLTVL.